The present T cell receptor gamma chain was sequenced within a study of gamma-delta T cells after stem cell transplantation. This clone has more than one count but fewer than ten. Germline values: CDR1 VINAFY, CDR2 YDVSNSKD. Losses at the gene ends were 0 bases for V and 10 bases for J; bases not matched to a gene: 3. The CDR3 runs 11 residues. TCRdb re-processed the RT-PCR reads using CATT. The sample lists over a thousand gamma-chain clones, more than 50% occurring once. The clonotype was recovered from a human donor. It is not recorded whose cells these are; they may come from a transplant donor. The sample consisted of gamma-delta T cells. V is TRGV5 and J is TRGJ1 or TRGJ2. This CDR3 is CATWDRQKKLF. The CDR3 DNA sequence: TGTGCCACCTGGGACAGGCAAAAGAAACTCTTT.